These 12 T cell receptor beta chains share one sample of origin, sequenced in a study of blood T cell repertoires in COVID-19. Assay used: immunoSEQ multiplex PCR; TCRdb lists only in-frame clones, some missing. The sample lists 350,000 to 450,000 clones, 75% to 90% occurring once. Sequencing used peripheral blood. Receptor source: a woman aged 18-30 years with acute or convalescent COVID-19.

The V and J genes are TRBV9 and TRBJ2-3, with 8 bases identical to TRBD1. The germline CDR1 and CDR2 sequences are SGDLS and YYNGEE. The CDR3 is made up of 17 amino acids. V lost 0 bases to trimming and J lost 4 bases; unmatched junction nucleotides: 10. CDR3 residues: CASSVAGGREPSDTQYF. The CDR3 DNA reads TGTGCCAGCAGCGTAGCAGGGGGCAGGGAACCGTCAGATACGCAGTATTTT.

V gene TRBV6-5 combines with J gene TRBJ1-2; the D gene is possibly TRBD1 (6 bases). The CDR3 contains 14 residues. CDR1 is MNHEY, CDR2 SVGAGI, per germline. Between the trimmed V and J ends, which lost 4 bases and 4 bases, there was a span of 13 bases. Here the CDR3 reads CASSLNGQLYGYTF. The CDR3 region has the DNA TGTGCCAGCAGTTTGAATGGACAGCTCTATGGCTACACCTTC.

About this clone: The junction departs from the called germline gene at one end, perhaps through a read error. CDR3 loop: CASRDRGADTQYF. The DNA of the CDR3 is TGTGCCAGCCGTGACAGGGGTGCAGATACGCAGTATTTT. This chain uses TRBV6-1 with TRBJ2-3, with 8 bases that match TRBD1. This CDR3 has 13 residues. Germline loops: CDR1 MNHNS, CDR2 SASEGT.

This clone was picked up a small number of times. The rearrangement joins TRBV28 to TRBJ2-7, with 7 bases aligning to TRBD1. CDR1 is MDHEN, CDR2 SYDVKM, per germline. The V and J ends lost 5 bases and 1 base, in that order; junction bases with no gene match: 11. This CDR3 has 16 amino acids. Written as DNA, the CDR3 is TGTGCCAGCAGTCCAAAATGGGACAGTTTATCCTACGAGCAGTACTTC. Its translation: CASSPKWDSLSYEQYF.

The chain has TRBV29-1 and TRBJ1-4; maybe TRBD1 (6 bases). The V end was cut by 7 bases, the J end by 0 bases, with 6 bases between. CDR3 length: 12 amino acids. CDR1 is SQVTM and CDR2 is ANQGSEA in the germline V gene. The CDR3 nucleotides are TGCAGCGGGACAGCAACTAATGAAAAACTGTTTTTT. Translated, it gives CSGTATNEKLFF. Filled out from reference TRBV29-1 and TRBJ1-4, the complete variable domain reads SAVISQKPSRDICQRGTSLTIQCQVDSQVTMMFWYRQQPGQSLTLIATANQGSEATYESGFVIDKFPISRPNLTFSTLTVSNMSPEDSSIYLCSGTATNEKLFFGSGTQLSVL.

CDR3 amino acids: CASSPPAGPGEQYF. CDR3 coding DNA: TGTGCCAGCTCACCACCGGCAGGGCCGGGCGAGCAGTACTTC. The gene calls are TRBV18 and TRBJ2-7; TRBD1 is a possible D gene (5 bases). Germline-derived CDR1 and CDR2 are KGHSH and LQKENI. The CDR3 consists of 14 residues. Trimming left V 0 bases short and J 6 bases short, with 12 bases between.

This chain uses TRBV27 with TRBJ1-1; 10 positions agree with TRBD1. V shed 6 bases and J 6 bases; nucleotides not matched to a gene: 1. This CDR3 is built from 12 residues. Germline loops: CDR1 MNHEY, CDR2 SMNVEV (reference sequence). The CDR3 reads CASRTGGSEAFF. DNA of the CDR3: TGTGCCAGCAGGACAGGGGGCTCTGAAGCTTTCTTT.

The CDR3 protein is CASSIQFQAGYNSPLHF. In DNA, the CDR3 is TGTGCCAGTAGTATTCAGTTCCAGGCGGGATATAATTCACCCCTCCACTTT. V is TRBV19 and J is TRBJ1-6; D ambiguous. The V and J ends lost 3 bases and 4 bases respectively, with 16 bases between them. Germline loops: CDR1 LNHDA, CDR2 SQIVND (reference sequence). The CDR3 sequence is 17 residues long.

The rearrangement links TRBV4-1 to TRBJ2-5, with TRBD1 identical over 8 bases. The germline V gene encodes CDR1 MGHRA and CDR2 YSYEKL. V trimming: 4 bases; J trimming: 1 base; junction bases outside the gene matches: 8. The CDR3 totals 16 residues. The CDR3 DNA sequence: TGCGCCAGCAGCCCCCGGACAGGGACGTCCCAAGAGACCCAGTACTTC. As protein: CASSPRTGTSQETQYF.

The chain carries TRBV9 and TRBJ2-7; 10 bases fit TRBD1. The CDR3 runs 14 residues. The V segment lost 3 bases and the J segment 4 bases; nucleotides outside the gene matches: 4. Germline V gene sequence: CDR1 SGDLS, CDR2 YYNGEE. CDR3 protein: CASSDGTGEYEQYF. The CDR3 DNA is TGTGCCAGCAGCGACGGGACAGGGGAGTACGAGCAGTACTTC.

The chain couples TRBV5-1 to TRBJ2-2; a possible D gene is TRBD2 (6 bases). Germline CDR1 SGHRS, CDR2 YFSETQ. V lost 2 bases and J 7 bases, leaving 12 bases between the germline ends. This CDR3 has 14 residues. CDR3 sequence reads: CASSLTGEVGELFF. In DNA form, the CDR3 reads TGCGCCAGCAGCTTAACGGGAGAGGTCGGGGAGCTGTTTTTT. Based on the CDR3 plus reference TRBV5-1 and TRBJ2-2, the full variable domain is KAGVTQTPRYLIKTRGQQVTLSCSPISGHRSVSWYQQTPGQGLQFLFEYFSETQRNKGNFPGRFSGRQFSNSRSEMNVSTLELGDSALYLCASSLTGEVGELFFGEGSRLTVL.

This rearrangement joins TRBV19 to TRBJ2-1; 12 positions match TRBD1. Germline V gene lookup returns CDR1 LNHDA and CDR2 SQIVND (reference sequence). This CDR3 is built from 15 residues. Trimming at V came to 6 bases and at J to 5 bases, leaving 5 bases not matched to a gene. The CDR3: CASSPRDRGHNEQFF. The CDR3 DNA reads as TGTGCCAGTAGCCCCAGGGACAGGGGGCACAATGAGCAGTTCTTC.